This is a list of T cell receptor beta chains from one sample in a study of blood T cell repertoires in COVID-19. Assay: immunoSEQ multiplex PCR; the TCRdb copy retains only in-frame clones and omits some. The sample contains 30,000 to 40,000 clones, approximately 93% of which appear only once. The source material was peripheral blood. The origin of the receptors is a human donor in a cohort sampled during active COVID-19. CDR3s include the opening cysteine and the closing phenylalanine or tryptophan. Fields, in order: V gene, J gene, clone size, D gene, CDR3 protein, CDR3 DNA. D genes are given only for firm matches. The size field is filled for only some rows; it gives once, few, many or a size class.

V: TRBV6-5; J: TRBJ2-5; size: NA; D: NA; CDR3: CASSLTGKGETQYF; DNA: TGTGCCAGCAGTTTAACAGGGAAGGGAGAGACCCAGTACTTC
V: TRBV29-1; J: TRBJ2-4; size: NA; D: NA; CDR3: CSVVGGEAKNIQYF; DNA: TGCAGCGTTGTGGGAGGAGAGGCCAAAAACATTCAGTACTTC
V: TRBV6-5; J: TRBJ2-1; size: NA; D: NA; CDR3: CASTPGVGGYEQFF; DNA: TGTGCCAGCACCCCGGGGGTAGGGGGCTATGAGCAGTTCTTC
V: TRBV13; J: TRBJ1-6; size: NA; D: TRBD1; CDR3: CASSPTGGAHSPLHF; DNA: TGTGCCAGCAGCCCGACAGGGGGCGCGCATTCACCCCTCCACTTT
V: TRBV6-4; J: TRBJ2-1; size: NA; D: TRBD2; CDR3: CASSAGTSGRNEQFF; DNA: TGTGCCAGCAGTGCCGGGACTAGCGGCCGCAATGAGCAGTTCTTC
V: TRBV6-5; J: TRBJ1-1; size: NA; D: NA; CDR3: CASRYREANTEAFF; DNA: TGTGCCAGCAGGTACAGGGAGGCGAACACTGAAGCTTTCTTT
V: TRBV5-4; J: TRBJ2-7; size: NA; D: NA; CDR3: CASSASNGQIVYEQYF; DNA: TGTGCCAGCAGCGCCTCTAATGGACAGATAGTCTACGAGCAGTACTTC
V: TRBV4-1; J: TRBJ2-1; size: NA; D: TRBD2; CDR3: CASSQAGLAGDWGNEQFF; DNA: TGCGCCAGCAGCCAAGCAGGTCTAGCGGGAGATTGGGGCAATGAGCAGTTCTTC
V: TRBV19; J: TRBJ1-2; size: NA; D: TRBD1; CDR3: CASRKKGARGYTF; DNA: TGTGCCAGTAGGAAAAAGGGGGCGCGGGGCTACACCTTC
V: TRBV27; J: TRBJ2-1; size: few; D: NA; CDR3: CASSPGGYNEQFF; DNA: TGTGCCAGCAGTCCCGGCGGCTACAATGAGCAGTTCTTC
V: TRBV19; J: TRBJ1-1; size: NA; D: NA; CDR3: CASILEGFVTEAFF; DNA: TGTGCCAGTATCCTGGAGGGGTTTGTCACTGAAGCTTTCTTT
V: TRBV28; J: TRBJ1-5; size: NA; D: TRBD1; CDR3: CASSTQTYRGPNQPQHF; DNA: TGTGCCAGCAGCACCCAAACGTACAGGGGCCCTAATCAGCCCCAGCATTTT
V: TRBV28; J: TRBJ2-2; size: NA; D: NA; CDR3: CASSRNTGELFF; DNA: TGTGCCAGCAGTCGGAACACCGGGGAGCTGTTTTTT
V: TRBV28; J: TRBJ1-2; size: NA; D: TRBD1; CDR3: CASSLQGVLGYTF; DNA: TGTGCCAGCAGTTTACAGGGGGTTCTTGGCTACACCTTC
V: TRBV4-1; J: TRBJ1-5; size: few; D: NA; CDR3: CASSQGQGSNQPQHF; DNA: TGCGCCAGCAGCCAAGGCCAGGGGAGTAATCAGCCCCAGCATTTT
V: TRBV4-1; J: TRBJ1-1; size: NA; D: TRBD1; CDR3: CASSQLGQFLNTEAFF; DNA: TGCGCCAGCAGCCAACTGGGACAGTTCCTGAACACTGAAGCTTTCTTT
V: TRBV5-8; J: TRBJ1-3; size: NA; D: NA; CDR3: CATANIYNSGNTIYF; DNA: TGTGCCACCGCGAACATCTACAACAGCGGAAACACCATATATTTT
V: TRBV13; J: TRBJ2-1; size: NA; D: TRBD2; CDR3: CASSIAGDEQFF; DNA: TGTGCCAGCAGCATTGCGGGAGATGAGCAGTTCTTC
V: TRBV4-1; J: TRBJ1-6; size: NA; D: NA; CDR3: CASSPAASPLHF; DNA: TGCGCCAGCAGCCCAGCGGCCTCACCCCTCCACTTT
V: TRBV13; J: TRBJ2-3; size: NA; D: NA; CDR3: CASSPGGARSTDTQYF; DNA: TGTGCCAGCAGCCCCGGGGGAGCGCGAAGCACAGATACGCAGTATTTT
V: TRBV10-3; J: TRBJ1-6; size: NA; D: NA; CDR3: CAISEQTVTNSPLHF; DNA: TGTGCCATCAGTGAGCAGACAGTAACTAATTCACCCCTCCACTTT
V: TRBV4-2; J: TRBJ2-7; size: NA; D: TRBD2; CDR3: CASSQGREGYEQYF; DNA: TGTGCCAGCAGCCAAGGCAGGGAGGGGTACGAGCAGTACTTC
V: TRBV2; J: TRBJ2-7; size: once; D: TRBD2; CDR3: CASSEQRGPYEQYF; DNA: TGTGCCAGCAGTGAGCAGCGGGGGCCCTACGAGCAGTACTTC
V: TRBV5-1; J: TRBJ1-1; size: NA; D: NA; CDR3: CASSLQGPQNTEAFF; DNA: TGCGCCAGCAGCTTACAGGGACCCCAAAACACTGAAGCTTTCTTT
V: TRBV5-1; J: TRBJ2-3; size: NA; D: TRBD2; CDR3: CASSLEASGRADTQYF; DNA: TGCGCCAGCAGCTTGGAAGCTAGCGGGAGGGCCGATACGCAGTATTTT
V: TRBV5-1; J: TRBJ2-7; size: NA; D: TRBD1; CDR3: CASSAGTGYSYEQYF; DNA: TGCGCCAGCAGCGCGGGGACAGGGTATTCCTACGAGCAGTACTTC
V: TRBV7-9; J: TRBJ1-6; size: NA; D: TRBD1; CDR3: CASSARQGSSNSPLHF; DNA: TGTGCCAGCAGCGCCCGACAGGGATCCAGTAATTCACCCCTCCACTTT
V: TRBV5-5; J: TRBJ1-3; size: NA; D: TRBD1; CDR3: CASSNDRGLSGNTIYF; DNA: TGTGCCAGCAGCAACGACAGGGGACTGTCTGGAAACACCATATATTTT
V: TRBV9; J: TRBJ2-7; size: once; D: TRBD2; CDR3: CASSVEGLAGNEQYF; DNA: TGTGCCAGCAGCGTAGAAGGACTAGCGGGAAACGAGCAGTACTTC
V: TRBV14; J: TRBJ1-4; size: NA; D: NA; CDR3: CASSDALGGREEKLFF; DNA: TGTGCCAGCAGCGACGCCCTCGGGGGGCGCGAGGAAAAACTGTTTTTT
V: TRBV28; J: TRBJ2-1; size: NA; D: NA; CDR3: CASSPKLGRYNEQFF; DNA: TGTGCCAGCAGTCCCAAACTAGGCCGCTACAATGAGCAGTTCTTC
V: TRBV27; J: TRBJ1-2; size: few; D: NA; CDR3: CASSFSRVDGYTF; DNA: TGTGCCAGCAGTTTTAGCAGGGTTGATGGCTACACCTTC
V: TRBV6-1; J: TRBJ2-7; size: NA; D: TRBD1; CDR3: CASKEAGGQGEVEQYF; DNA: TGTGCCAGCAAAGAAGCCGGGGGACAGGGGGAAGTCGAGCAGTACTTC
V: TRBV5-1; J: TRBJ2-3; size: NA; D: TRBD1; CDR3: CASSLETTGRTDTQYF; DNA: TGCGCCAGCAGCTTGGAAACGACAGGGAGAACAGATACGCAGTATTTT
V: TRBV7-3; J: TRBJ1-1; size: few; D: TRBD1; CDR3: CASSSSTGGIGEAFF; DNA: TGTGCCAGCAGCTCCAGCACAGGGGGCATAGGTGAAGCTTTCTTT